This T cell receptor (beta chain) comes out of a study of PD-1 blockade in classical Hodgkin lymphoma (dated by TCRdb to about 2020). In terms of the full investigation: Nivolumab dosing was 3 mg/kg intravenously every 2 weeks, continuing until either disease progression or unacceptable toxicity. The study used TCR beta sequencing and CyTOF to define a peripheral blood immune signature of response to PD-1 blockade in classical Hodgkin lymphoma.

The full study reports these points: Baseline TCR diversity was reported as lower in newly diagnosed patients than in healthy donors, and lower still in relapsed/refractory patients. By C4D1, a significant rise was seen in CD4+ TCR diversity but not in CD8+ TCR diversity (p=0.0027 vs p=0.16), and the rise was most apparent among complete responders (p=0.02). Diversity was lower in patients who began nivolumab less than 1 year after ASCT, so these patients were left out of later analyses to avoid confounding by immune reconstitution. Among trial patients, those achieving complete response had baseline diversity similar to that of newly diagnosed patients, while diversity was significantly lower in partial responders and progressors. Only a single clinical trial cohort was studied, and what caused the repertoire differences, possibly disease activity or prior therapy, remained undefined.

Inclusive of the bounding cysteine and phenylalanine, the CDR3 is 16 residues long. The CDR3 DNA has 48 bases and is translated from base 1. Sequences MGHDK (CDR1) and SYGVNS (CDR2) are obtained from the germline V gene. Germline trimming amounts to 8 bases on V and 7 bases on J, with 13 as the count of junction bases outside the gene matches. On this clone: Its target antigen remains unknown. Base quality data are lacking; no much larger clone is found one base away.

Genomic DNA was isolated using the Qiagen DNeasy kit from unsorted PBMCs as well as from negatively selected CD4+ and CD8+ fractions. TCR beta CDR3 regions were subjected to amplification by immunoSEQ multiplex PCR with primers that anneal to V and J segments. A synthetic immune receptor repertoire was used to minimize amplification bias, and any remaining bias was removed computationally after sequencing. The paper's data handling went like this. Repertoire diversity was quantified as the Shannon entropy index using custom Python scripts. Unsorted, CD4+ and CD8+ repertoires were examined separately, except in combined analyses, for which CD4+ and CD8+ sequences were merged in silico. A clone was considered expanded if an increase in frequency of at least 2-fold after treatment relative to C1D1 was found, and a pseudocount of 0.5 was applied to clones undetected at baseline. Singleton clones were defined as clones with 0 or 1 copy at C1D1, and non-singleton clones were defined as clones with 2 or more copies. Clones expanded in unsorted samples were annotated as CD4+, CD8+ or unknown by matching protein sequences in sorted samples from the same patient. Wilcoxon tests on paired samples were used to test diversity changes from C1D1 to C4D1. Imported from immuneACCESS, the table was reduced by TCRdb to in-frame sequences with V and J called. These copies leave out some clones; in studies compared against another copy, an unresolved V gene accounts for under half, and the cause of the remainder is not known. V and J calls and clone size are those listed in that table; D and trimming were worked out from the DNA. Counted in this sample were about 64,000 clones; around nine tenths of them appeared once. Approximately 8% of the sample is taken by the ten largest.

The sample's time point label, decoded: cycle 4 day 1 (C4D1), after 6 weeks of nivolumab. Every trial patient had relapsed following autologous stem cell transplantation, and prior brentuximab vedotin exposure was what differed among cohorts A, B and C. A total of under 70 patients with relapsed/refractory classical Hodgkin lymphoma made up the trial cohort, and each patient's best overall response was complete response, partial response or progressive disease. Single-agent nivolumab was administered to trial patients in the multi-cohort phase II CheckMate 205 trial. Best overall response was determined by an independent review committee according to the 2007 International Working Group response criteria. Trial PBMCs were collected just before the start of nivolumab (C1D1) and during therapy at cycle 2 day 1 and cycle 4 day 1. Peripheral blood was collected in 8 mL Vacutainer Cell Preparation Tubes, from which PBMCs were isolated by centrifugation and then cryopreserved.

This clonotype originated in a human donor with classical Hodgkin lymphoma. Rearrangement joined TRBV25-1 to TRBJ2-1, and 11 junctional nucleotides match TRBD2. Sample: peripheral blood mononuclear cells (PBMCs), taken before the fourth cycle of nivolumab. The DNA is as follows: TGTGCCAGCCGTCAAGCGGCTAGCGGGAGGATAAATGAGCAGTTCTTC. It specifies CASRQAASGRINEQFF.